The T cell receptor beta chain described here comes from a study of blood T cell repertoires in COVID-19. Original data processing: Nucleated cell counts were estimated from reference gene primer amplification. Sequencing was performed with immunoSEQ multiplex PCR; in TCRdb, only in-frame clones are kept and a portion is missing. From that table come the V and J calls and clone size; the DNA was used to work out D and trimming. Of about 250,000 clones in the sample, roughly 88% are singletons; the top ten hold about 2.1%. This CDR3 region has 16 residues. Germline trimming cut 6 bases from V and 4 bases from J; bases unmatched to any gene: 12. Germline V gene lookup returns CDR1 LNHDA and CDR2 SQIVND (reference sequence).

The receptor's source is a woman aged 40 to 49 who had recovered from COVID-19. V and J are TRBV19 and TRBJ1-5, with 7 bases lining up with TRBD1. Specimen: peripheral blood. CDR3 in amino acids: CASRDRRSGANQPQHF. In DNA form, the CDR3 reads TGTGCCAGTAGGGACAGGCGGTCAGGAGCGAATCAGCCCCAGCATTTT.